A single sample gave rise to the 22 T cell receptor beta chains below, sequenced in a study of control samples from healthy donors and cancer patients. Assay: immunoSEQ multiplex PCR; the TCRdb copy retains only in-frame clones and omits some. The sample has around 130,000 clones; 70% to 90% are singletons. Sequencing was carried out using blood. The receptors come from a man in his fifties in good health.

The chain is built from TRBV5-1 and TRBJ2-5; D may be TRBD2 (6 bases). This CDR3 spans 15 amino acids. Trimming took 0 bases from V and 2 from J, leaving 11 bases between them. CDR1 is SGHRS and CDR2 is YFSETQ in the germline V gene. The CDR3 region is CASSLESGSQETQYF. CDR3 coding DNA: TGCGCCAGCAGCTTGGAGAGCGGGTCTCAAGAGACCCAGTACTTC.

CDR3 region: CASGLVLTGGSDTQYF. The CDR3, as DNA: TGTGCTAGTGGTTTGGTACTCACGGGGGGATCAGATACGCAGTATTTT. J is TRBJ2-3 and V is TRBV12-5; the match to TRBD2 covers 7 bases. Germline CDR1 reads LGHNT; CDR2 reads FRNRAP. The CDR3 has 16 amino acids. The trim removed 0 bases at V and 4 bases at J, leaving 7 bases unmatched.

This clone has just one count. This chain uses TRBV3-1 (or the pseudogene TRBV3-2) with TRBJ2-2; D gene ambiguous. CDR1 is LGHDT and CDR2 is YNNKEL in the germline V gene (reference sequence). The CDR3 runs 15 residues. Trimming cost V 0 bases and J 8 bases, with 13 bases left between them. CDR3 sequence (DNA): TGTGCCAGCAGCCAAGAAGACCGGTTTATGGGGGAGCTGTTTTTT. Its protein is CASSQEDRFMGELFF.

The V call is TRBV10-1, the J call TRBJ2-6, with TRBD1 matching over 9 bases. Germline values: CDR1 WNHNN, CDR2 SYGVQD (reference sequence). This CDR3 is built from 21 residues. Losses at the gene ends were 5 bases for V and 2 bases for J; bases not matched to a gene: 19. DNA of the CDR3: TGCGCCAGCAGTCCAGACGAAAACAATTGGGACAGGGTTGCTGGGGCCAACGTCCTGACTTTC. It yields the protein CASSPDENNWDRVAGANVLTF.

The CDR3 DNA is TGTGCCAGCAGCCAACCGGGACAGGGGCACAATGAGCAGTTCTTC. Its protein is CASSQPGQGHNEQFF. V usage is TRBV3-1 (or the pseudogene TRBV3-2) and J usage is TRBJ2-1; 10 nucleotides line up with TRBD1. Germline values: CDR1 LGHDT, CDR2 YNNKEL (reference sequence). V gave up 2 bases and J gave up 5 bases; unmatched junction bases: 3. This CDR3 has 15 residues.

This clone was found a few times. The gene calls are TRBV20-1 and TRBJ2-7; D is ambiguous. Germline V gene data show CDR1 as DFQATT and CDR2 as SNEGSKA (reference sequence). The CDR3 extends over 14 amino acids. V lost 6 bases and J lost 3, with 18 bases in between. The CDR3 here is CSASRETSNYEQYF. CDR3 sequence (DNA): TGCAGTGCCAGTCGTGAGACTTCGAACTACGAGCAGTACTTC.

CDR3 sequence: CASRMTGGAEAFF. CDR3 sequence (DNA): TGTGCCAGCAGAATGACAGGGGGGGCTGAAGCTTTCTTT. This chain joins TRBV28 and TRBJ1-1; 9 positions match TRBD1. The CDR3 has 13 amino acids. The V gene's germline CDR1 is MDHEN and CDR2 SYDVKM. V shed 6 bases and J 6 bases; nucleotides not matched to a gene: 5. The whole variable domain, remainder taken from reference TRBV28 and TRBJ1-1, is DVKVTQSSRYLVKRTGEKVFLECVQDMDHENMFWYRQDPGLGLRLIYFSYDVKMKEKGDIPEGYSVSREKKERFSLILESASTNQTSMYLCASRMTGGAEAFFGQGTRLTVV.

The rearrangement links TRBV30 to TRBJ1-2, with D hard to call. The germline V gene has CDR1 GTSNPN and CDR2 SVGIG (reference sequence). This CDR3 is built from 14 residues. The ends were cut back, 5 bases at V and 4 bases at J, with 17 bases in the middle. The CDR3 DNA is TGTGCCTGGGCTGAGGGTGATTCCCGCTATGGCTACACCTTC. Protein: CAWAEGDSRYGYTF.

This chain links TRBV24-1 with TRBJ2-2, with D perhaps given as TRBD1 or TRBD2 (5 bases each). Germline lookup yields CDR1 KGHDR and CDR2 SFDVKD. The germline V and J ends were trimmed by 12 bases and 5 bases, with 18 bases remaining between them. This CDR3 region has 14 residues. In DNA form, the CDR3 reads TGTGCCTGCAAGTCCGGGACGGGAACCGGGGAGCTGTTTTTT. Its protein product is CACKSGTGTGELFF.

This clone was counted a single time. The chain is built from TRBV2 and TRBJ2-2; 10 bases line up with TRBD1. Germline V gives CDR1 SNHLY, CDR2 FYNNEI. The J segment lost 6 bases and the V segment lost 9 bases, leaving 7 bases of the junction unmatched. CDR3 size: 14 residues. The CDR3 sequence: CASEKGQGAGELFF. CDR3 bases: TGTGCCAGTGAAAAAGGACAGGGGGCCGGGGAGCTGTTTTTT.

This clone was observed once. The chain uses TRBV29-1 and TRBJ2-7; 9 bases map to TRBD1. Germline V gene lookup returns CDR1 SQVTM and CDR2 ANQGSEA. The CDR3 has 13 amino acids. The ends lost 7 bases at V and 3 bases at J; junction bases unmatched: 7. The CDR3 sequence: CSAWDREGYEQYF. CDR3 nucleotides: TGCAGCGCTTGGGACAGGGAGGGCTACGAGCAGTACTTC.

This clone has just one count. The gene calls are TRBV3-1 (or the pseudogene TRBV3-2) and TRBJ2-5; D unresolved. The CDR3 is 15 amino acids. Trimming left V 1 base short and J 0 bases short, with 9 bases between. Germline CDR1 is LGHDT and CDR2 is YNNKEL (reference sequence). The CDR3 loop reads CASSQGPGHQETQYF. CDR3 DNA sequence: TGTGCCAGCAGCCAAGGCCCCGGGCACCAAGAGACCCAGTACTTC.

There are a few counts of this clone. The chain couples TRBV7-9 to TRBJ2-1; no definite D call. The length of the CDR3 is 15 residues. Germline assignment: CDR1 SEHNR and CDR2 FQNEAQ (reference sequence). V was shortened by 3 bases and J by 3 bases, with 12 bases between the two germline ends. The CDR3 sequence is CASSFGNEVYNEQFF. The CDR3 nucleotides read TGTGCCAGCAGCTTCGGAAATGAGGTCTACAATGAGCAGTTCTTC.

This clone rates as medium-sized (0.01 to 0.1%). This chain links TRBV7-9 with TRBJ2-7; D tentatively reads TRBD1 or TRBD2 (6 bases each). The CDR3 consists of 14 residues. Trimming took off 1 base at V and 6 bases at J, with 13 bases between the two ends. Germline V gene sequence: CDR1 SEHNR, CDR2 FQNEAQ (reference sequence). CDR3 sequence (DNA): TGTGCCAGCAGCTTAGTAGGGGGGCCTGGCGAGCAGTACTTC. Translation: CASSLVGGPGEQYF.

The gene calls are TRBV2 and TRBJ2-7; unclear D gene. The length of the CDR3 is 14 residues. Germline V gene data show CDR1 as SNHLY and CDR2 as FYNNEI. V was clipped by 5 bases and J by 2 bases, with 13 bases between them. CDR3 residues: CASSPQLLTYEQYF. The CDR3 DNA is TGTGCCAGCAGTCCCCAACTTTTAACCTACGAGCAGTACTTC. Combining the CDR3 with reference TRBV2 and TRBJ2-7 gives the whole variable domain EPEVTQTPSHQVTQMGQEVILRCVPISNHLYFYWYRQILGQKVEFLVSFYNNEISEKSEIFDDQFSVERPDGSNFTLKIRSTKLEDSAMYFCASSPQLLTYEQYFGPGTRLTVT.

The chain employs TRBV19 and TRBJ2-7, with a tentative D call TRBD1 (5 bases). The CDR3 is 12 amino acids. Germline assignment: CDR1 LNHDA and CDR2 SQIVND (reference sequence). Between the trimmed V and J ends, which lost 6 bases and 3 bases, there was a span of 9 bases. In DNA, the CDR3 is TGTGCCAGTAGCCCTGACAGCTACGAGCAGTACTTC. Its translation: CASSPDSYEQYF.

The CDR3 protein is CAISTTGGSTEAFF. DNA for the CDR3: TGTGCCATCAGTACTACAGGGGGGAGCACTGAAGCTTTCTTT. This sequence joins TRBV10-3 and TRBJ1-1; 8 bases line up with TRBD1. The trim removed 5 bases at V and 4 bases at J, leaving 6 bases unmatched. This CDR3 region has 14 residues. The V gene's germline CDR1 is ENHRY and CDR2 SYGVKD.

This chain connects TRBV27 to TRBJ1-4, with D possibly TRBD1 on 5 matching bases. Germline loops: CDR1 MNHEY, CDR2 SMNVEV (reference sequence). The CDR3 is made up of 15 amino acids. Trimming shortened V by 2 bases and J by 7 bases, and 14 bases separated the two germline ends. The CDR3 DNA follows: TGTGCCAGCAGTTTAGCGTCGCAGGGTGGTGAAAAACTGTTTTTT. This codes for CASSLASQGGEKLFF.

The V call is TRBV6-1, the J call TRBJ2-3; D gene unclear. Germline V gene sequence: CDR1 MNHNS, CDR2 SASEGT. This CDR3 region has 15 residues. V was trimmed by 2 bases and J by 5 bases, leaving 14 bases between them. CDR3 sequence: CASSESGSWLDTQYF. The CDR3 DNA is TGTGCCAGCAGTGAATCTGGCTCTTGGTTAGATACGCAGTATTTT.

The genes are TRBV27 and TRBJ2-3, with D perhaps being TRBD1 or TRBD2 (6 bases each). This CDR3 spans 17 amino acids. CDR1 is MNHEY, CDR2 SMNVEV, per germline (reference sequence). The V and J ends lost 6 bases and 0 bases respectively, with 19 bases between them. CDR3 loop: CASRYLRGAQSTDTQYF. The CDR3 DNA is TGTGCCAGCAGATACTTGAGGGGGGCCCAAAGCACAGATACGCAGTATTTT.

The rearrangement uses TRBV3-1 (or the pseudogene TRBV3-2) and TRBJ2-5; 8 nucleotides match TRBD1. Germline V lookup: CDR1 LGHDT, CDR2 YNNKEL (reference sequence). This CDR3 has 13 residues. The V and J ends lost 4 bases and 4 bases, in that order; junction bases with no gene match: 2. The CDR3 loop reads CASSRDRGETQYF. The DNA for the CDR3 is TGTGCCAGCAGCCGAGACAGGGGAGAGACCCAGTACTTC.

The V and J genes are TRBV30 and TRBJ1-1; D uncertain. This CDR3 has 14 amino acids. The V end lost 4 bases, the J end lost 4 bases, and 16 bases lay between the germline ends. Germline V gives CDR1 GTSNPN, CDR2 SVGIG (reference sequence). The CDR3 reads CAWIKVKVGTEAFF. CDR3 nucleotides: TGTGCCTGGATTAAGGTGAAGGTGGGCACTGAAGCTTTCTTT.